Following are 3 T cell receptor beta chains from one sample sequenced in a study of shared clonotypes between healthy human individuals. Data came from immunoSEQ multiplex PCR; TCRdb stores just in-frame clones and leaves some out. The sample consists of around 1.1 million clones, 70% to 80% of them appearing once. The sample taken for sequencing was memory CD4+ T cells from PBMCs. Subset denoted: CD45RA-negative fraction. These receptor sequences come from a man between 18 and 35 years old in good health. Some clones in this sample may be carry-over from other donors' samples.

This clone was seen more than once but under ten times. DNA of the CDR3: TGCGCCAGCAGCCAATTTCCACTCGACGAGCAGTACTTC. Amino acids: CASSQFPLDEQYF. This chain connects TRBV4-1 to TRBJ2-7, with D unresolved. Germline V gives CDR1 MGHRA, CDR2 YSYEKL. This CDR3 is 13 amino acids long. V shed 2 bases and J shed 5 bases, with 10 bases lying between them.

The J gene is TRBJ1-1, the V gene TRBV2; D unclear. Germline V gene lookup returns CDR1 SNHLY and CDR2 FYNNEI. V lost 0 bases and J lost 8, with 10 bases in between. The CDR3 sequence is 13 residues long. This CDR3 is CASSEAATGEAFF. In DNA form, the CDR3 reads TGTGCCAGCAGTGAAGCGGCGACTGGCGAAGCTTTCTTT.

Notes on this clone: With a much larger clone just one base away, this may be a read error. The rearrangement uses TRBV18 and TRBJ1-5; D is unresolved. V was trimmed by 0 bases and J by 1 base, leaving 1 base between them. The CDR3 is 13 amino acids. CDR1 and CDR2 from the germline V gene are KGHSH and LQKENI. The CDR3 nucleotides are TGTGCCAGCTCACCACCGAGCAATCAGCCCCAGCATTTT. Translated, it gives CASSPPSNQPQHF.